This T cell receptor beta chain was retrieved from a study of metastatic and nonmetastatic thyroid tumors (dated by TCRdb to about 2020). Regarding the complete study: For patients with malignant and with benign thyroid disease, the researchers compared repertoires between peripheral blood samples and tumor or nodule tissue samples. Broad study findings and their caveats: In both blood and tumor samples, TCR beta diversity was reported to be significantly higher in malignant tumors than in benign nodules.

Receptor amplification or capture employed PCR. The sequencer listed for this sample is Illumina HiSeq 4000. High-throughput sequencing was used to profile the CDR3 region of the TCR beta-chain in every patient. Per the authors' processing: Drawing on CDR3 differences between clinicopathological groups, the researchers built a classifier meant to tell apart patients with distant-metastatic papillary thyroid cancer. The Shannon index was used to assess repertoire diversity, and the Morisita-Horn index was used to assess tumor-blood repertoire similarity. TCRdb took the public reads, trimmed them with fastp at Q25, ran MiXCR for clone calling and kept in-frame beta chains. These V and J calls originate from TCRdb's pipeline instead of the authors' own analysis. This sample gives approximately 31,000 clones in total; roughly 19% of them show up just once. The ten top clones hold approximately 20% of the sample.

The CDR3, cysteine through phenylalanine, is 13 amino acids long. Of all the DNA, just the CDR3 is kept, 39 bases in frame from base 1. The germline V gene specifies SGHAT as CDR1 and FQNNGV as CDR2. Trimming accounts for 4 bases at V and 3 bases at J, while the number of junction bases matched to no gene is 2. Before undergoing thyroid surgery, none of the patients had been given any kind of treatment. Using T-cell receptor beta sequencing, the researchers looked back retrospectively at clinical samples from patients, gathered between about 2012 and 2018. In this sample, this clone turned up a few times. It has no known antigen specificity. It has no much larger one-base neighbor in the sample; base qualities were not kept.

The sample consisted of blood. In this chain, TRBV11-2 is recombined with TRBJ1-2; TRBD1 matches 7 bases in the middle. This sequence was found in a female donor with papillary thyroid cancer or a benign thyroid nodule (not recorded which). Some clones in this sample may be carry-over from other donors' samples. The nucleotide sequence reads as follows: TGTGCCAGCAGCTCCCAGGGGGACTATGGCTACACCTTC. This sequence encodes CASSSQGDYGYTF. The reference TRBV11-2 and TRBJ1-2 proteins fill in what lies around the CDR3, so the full variable domain reads EAGVAQSPRYKIIEKRQSVAFWCNPISGHATLYWYQQILGQGPKLLIQFQNNGVVDDSQLPKDRFSAERLKGVDSTLKIQPAKLEDSAVYLCASSSQGDYGYTFGSGTRLTVV.